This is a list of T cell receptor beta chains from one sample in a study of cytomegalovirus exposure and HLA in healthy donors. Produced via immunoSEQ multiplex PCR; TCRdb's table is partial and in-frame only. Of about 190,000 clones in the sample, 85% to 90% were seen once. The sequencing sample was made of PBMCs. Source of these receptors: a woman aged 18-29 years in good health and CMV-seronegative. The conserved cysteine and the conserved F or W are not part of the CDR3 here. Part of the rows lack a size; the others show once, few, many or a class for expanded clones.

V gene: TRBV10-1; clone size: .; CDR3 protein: ASSEDLSGGANEQF
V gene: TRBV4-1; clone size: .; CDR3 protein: ASSQSRTSVYNEQF
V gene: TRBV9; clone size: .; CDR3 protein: ASSPGTSAQETQY
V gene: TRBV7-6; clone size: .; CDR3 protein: ASRPTMDREGTQY
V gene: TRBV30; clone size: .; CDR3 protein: AWSGLSEQF
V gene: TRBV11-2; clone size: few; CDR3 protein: ASRGAFSSSTDTQY
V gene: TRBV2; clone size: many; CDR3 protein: ASYAGGRSGANVLT
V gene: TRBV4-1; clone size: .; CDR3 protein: ASSHFSGNTGELF
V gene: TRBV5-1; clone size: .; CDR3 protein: ASSLNGLSGANVLT
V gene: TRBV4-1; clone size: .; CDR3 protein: ASSQERMGNSPLH
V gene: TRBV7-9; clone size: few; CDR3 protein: ASSLAIGTGYESQY
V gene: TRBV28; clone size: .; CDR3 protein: ASRHGPGVAF
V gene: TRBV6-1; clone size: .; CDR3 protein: ASWVGVGKTEAF
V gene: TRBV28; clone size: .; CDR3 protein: ASTSRLASYEQY
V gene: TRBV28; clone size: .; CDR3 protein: ASRTETSSSYEQY
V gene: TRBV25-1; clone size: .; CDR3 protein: ASSEYSRSNEQY
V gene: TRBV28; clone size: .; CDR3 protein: ASSTLGGGIGEKLF
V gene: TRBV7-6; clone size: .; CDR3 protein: ASSEAGPRSSNTIY
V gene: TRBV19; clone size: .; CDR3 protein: ASSIEAGQSNQPQH
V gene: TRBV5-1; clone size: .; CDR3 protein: ASSLAQGTYEQY
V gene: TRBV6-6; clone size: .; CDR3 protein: ASSSGHYNEQF
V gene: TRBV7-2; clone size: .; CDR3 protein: ASSLVAGGTLSYEQY
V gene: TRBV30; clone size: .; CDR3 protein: AWSVWTQSYEQY
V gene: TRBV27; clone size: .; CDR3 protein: ASSLSTKNIQY
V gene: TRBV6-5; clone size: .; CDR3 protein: ASSPSLTGGYGYT
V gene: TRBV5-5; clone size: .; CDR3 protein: ASRWTGGDYGYT
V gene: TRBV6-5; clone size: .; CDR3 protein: ASRQGTYGYT